A selection of T cell receptor beta chains follows, all from one sample in a study of vaccination and CD4 T cells after COVID-19. These receptors lack a known antigen. One entry per CDR3 protein, called by TCRdb with MiXCR from the PCR reads. The sample yields 11,000 to 15,000 distinct CDR3 sequences, around half seen once. The source material was CD4+ T cells from blood, cultured in vitro, sampled before SARS-CoV-2 vaccination. The receptors derive from a human donor who had recovered from COVID-19. CDR3s include the opening cysteine and the closing phenylalanine or tryptophan. Only part of the rows carry a size: once, few, many, or a class if the clone is expanded.

TRBV7-3	TRBJ2-5	.	CASSLQGEETQYF
TRBV6-5	TRBJ2-3	few	CASSYLAGGLTDTQYF
TRBV11-3	TRBJ2-2	.	CASSLGRRETNGELFF
TRBV27	TRBJ2-7	.	CASSLYSGSSYEQYF
TRBV20-1	TRBJ2-1	.	CSARSPGTPRGNEQFF
TRBV12-3/TRBV12-4	TRBJ1-5	.	CASRPNTGTGVNQPQHF
TRBV7-9	TRBJ1-4	medium-sized	CASSLGQDNEKLFF
TRBV6-5	TRBJ1-1	.	CASSYFGGTENTEAFF
TRBV5-4	TRBJ2-3	.	CASNPGTSSTDTQYF
TRBV20-1	TRBJ2-7	.	CSASGAGGQRIEQYF
TRBV5-4	TRBJ1-2	.	CASSSGGWGDYGYTF
TRBV11-1	TRBJ2-7	.	CASSLAQGRYEQYF
TRBV6-5	TRBJ2-7	.	CASSYRRQGKSYEQYF
TRBV7-2	TRBJ1-6	.	CASSWGQGSNSPLHF
TRBV27	TRBJ1-5	few	CASSWSAGEQPQHF
TRBV7-2	TRBJ2-3	.	CASSYLAGGQDTQYF
TRBV28	TRBJ2-7	.	CASSLGGTAASYEQYF
TRBV7-2	TRBJ2-3	.	CASSLDRGSADTQYF
TRBV28	TRBJ2-3	.	CASSLVSPDTQYF
TRBV14	TRBJ1-2	.	CASSQNRGWNYGYTF
TRBV19	TRBJ2-3	.	CASSISQGTDTQYF
TRBV20-1	TRBJ2-3	.	CSAGGLALTDTQYF
TRBV2	TRBJ2-3	.	CASSARLALSGDTQYF
TRBV20-1	TRBJ2-2	.	CSGVHGPGELFF
TRBV7-8	TRBJ2-1	few	CASSLAVSHNEQFF
TRBV11-2	TRBJ2-7	few	CASSTGTTYEQYF
TRBV10-3	TRBJ2-7	.	CAISATGTGVYEQYF
TRBV6-5	TRBJ1-6	.	CASSSDNSGSPLHF
TRBV7-8	TRBJ2-7	.	CASSTGTDYEQYF
TRBV27	TRBJ2-1	few	CASSLGRRLAGYNEQFF
TRBV5-1	TRBJ2-6	once	CASSLETGPGANVLTF
TRBV7-3	TRBJ2-4	.	CASRSGDIQNIQYF
TRBV7-9	TRBJ2-3	.	CASSWAGSTDTQYF
TRBV6-1	TRBJ2-7	.	CASSEKAGGPDEQYF
TRBV6-1	TRBJ2-2	.	CASILGLGVTTGELFF
TRBV5-4	TRBJ1-6	.	CASNRDSNSPLHF
TRBV4-3	TRBJ2-3	.	CASSQTTGEGDTQYF
TRBV20-1	TRBJ2-3	.	CSADSSITDTQYF
TRBV4-1	TRBJ2-5	.	CASSQEGSTQETQYF
TRBV15	TRBJ2-5	.	CATSRRLATQETQYF